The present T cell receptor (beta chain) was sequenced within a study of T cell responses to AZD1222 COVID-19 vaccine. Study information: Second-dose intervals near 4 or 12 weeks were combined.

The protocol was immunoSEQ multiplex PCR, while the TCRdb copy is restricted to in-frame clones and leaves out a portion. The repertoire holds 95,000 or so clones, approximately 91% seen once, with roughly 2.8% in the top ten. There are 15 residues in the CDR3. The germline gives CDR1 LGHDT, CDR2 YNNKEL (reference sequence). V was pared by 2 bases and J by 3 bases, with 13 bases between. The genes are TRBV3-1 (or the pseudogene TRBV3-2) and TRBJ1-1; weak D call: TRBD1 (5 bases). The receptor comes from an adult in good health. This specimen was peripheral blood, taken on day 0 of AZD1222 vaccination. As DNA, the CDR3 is TGTGCCAGCAGCCAAATCTCGGGGGGGTACACTGAAGCTTTCTTT. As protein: CASSQISGGYTEAFF.